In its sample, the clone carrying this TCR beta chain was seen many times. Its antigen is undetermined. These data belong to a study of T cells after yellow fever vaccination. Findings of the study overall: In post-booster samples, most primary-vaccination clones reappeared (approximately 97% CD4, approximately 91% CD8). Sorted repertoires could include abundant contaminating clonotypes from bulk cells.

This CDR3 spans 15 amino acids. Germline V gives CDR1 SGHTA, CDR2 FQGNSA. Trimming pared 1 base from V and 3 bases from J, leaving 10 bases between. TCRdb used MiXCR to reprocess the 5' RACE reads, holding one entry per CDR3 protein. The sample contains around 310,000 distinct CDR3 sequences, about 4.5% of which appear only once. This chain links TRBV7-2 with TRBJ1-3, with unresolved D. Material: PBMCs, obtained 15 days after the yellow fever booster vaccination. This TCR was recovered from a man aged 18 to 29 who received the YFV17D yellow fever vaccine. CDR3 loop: CASSLDASVGNTIYF. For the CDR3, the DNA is TGTGCCAGCAGCTTAGATGCGTCAGTTGGAAACACCATATATTTT. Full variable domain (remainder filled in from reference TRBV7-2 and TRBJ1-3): GAGVSQSPSNKVTEKGKDVELRCDPISGHTALYWYRQSLGQGLEFLIYFQGNSAPDKSGLPSDRFSAERTGGSVSTLTIQRTQQEDSAVYLCASSLDASVGNTIYFGEGSWLTVV.